This T cell receptor (beta chain) was obtained from a study of blood T cell repertoires in COVID-19. Profiling relied on immunoSEQ multiplex PCR, and the TCRdb table lists in-frame clones only, not all of them. The repertoire holds about 300,000 clones, with more than 75% as singletons. This clone was counted a few times. This TCR was sampled from a man between 25 and 39 years old who had recovered from COVID-19. Sequences were obtained from PBMCs or T cells enriched from blood (not recorded which).

CDR3 in amino acids: CASSLGGVSGNELYGYTF. The CDR3 DNA is TGCGCCAGCAGCTTGGGGGGTGTGTCAGGGAATGAACTTTATGGCTACACCTTC. The gene calls are TRBV5-1 and TRBJ1-2; maybe TRBD1 (5 bases). CDR3 size: 18 residues. V lost 0 bases to trimming and J lost 5 bases, with 23 bases between them. Per the germline V gene, CDR1 is SGHRS and CDR2 is YFSETQ.